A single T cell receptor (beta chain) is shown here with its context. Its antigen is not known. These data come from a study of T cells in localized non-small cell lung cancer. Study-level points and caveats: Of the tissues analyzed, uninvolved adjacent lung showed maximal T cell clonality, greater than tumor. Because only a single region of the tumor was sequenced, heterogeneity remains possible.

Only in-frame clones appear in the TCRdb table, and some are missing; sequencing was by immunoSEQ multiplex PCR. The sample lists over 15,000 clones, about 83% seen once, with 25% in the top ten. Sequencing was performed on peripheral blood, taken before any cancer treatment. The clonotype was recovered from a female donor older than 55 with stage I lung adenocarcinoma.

CDR3 bases: TGTGCCAGCAGTGTCGAGGGACAGACAAATTCACCCCTCCACTTT. Amino acids: CASSVEGQTNSPLHF. The genes are TRBV2 and TRBJ1-6; TRBD1 matches at 7 bases. CDR3 length: 15 amino acids. The V gene's germline CDR1 is SNHLY and CDR2 FYNNEI. V dropped 4 bases and J dropped 7; count of bases not matched to a gene: 7.